The T cell receptor beta chain under discussion was sequenced for a study of T cell responses to AZD1222 COVID-19 vaccine. The CDR3 consists of 14 residues. V dropped 8 bases and J dropped 3 bases, with 17 bases sitting between them. From germline, CDR1 is MNHEY and CDR2 SVGAGI. Sequencing was performed with immunoSEQ multiplex PCR; in TCRdb, only in-frame clones are kept and a portion is missing. The table has more than 85,000 clones, about 90% seen once. The chain couples TRBV6-5 to TRBJ2-7; D is unclear. The TCR comes from an adult in good health. The sample was peripheral blood, taken on day 0 of AZD1222 vaccination. CDR3 residues: CASWEYRAFYEQYF. Here the CDR3 DNA reads TGTGCCAGCTGGGAATACAGAGCATTCTACGAGCAGTACTTC.